The rows below give T cell receptor beta chains drawn from one sample of a study of blood T cell repertoires in COVID-19. Repertoires were generated with immunoSEQ multiplex PCR, while TCRdb's copy carries only in-frame clones and drops some. The data hold approximately 250,000 clones, with approximately 83% observed a single time. Material for sequencing was peripheral blood. The receptors shown here come from a woman in her fifties or sixties with acute or convalescent COVID-19. Each CDR3 is given with its conserved first and last residue. The D gene is left open where the match is weak. Size is stated for part of the rows, as once, few or many counts, or as a class when the clone is expanded.

j_call,clone_size,d_call,v_call,cdr3_nt,cdr3_aa
TRBJ2-5,NA,NA,TRBV29-1,TGCAGCGCCGATCGGGGAGGTGAAGAGACCCAGTACTTC,CSADRGGEETQYF
TRBJ2-7,NA,TRBD1,TRBV6-5,TGTGCCAGCAGGCCCGGGACAGGGGGGGGGTACGAGCAGTACTTC,CASRPGTGGGYEQYF
TRBJ2-7,NA,TRBD2,TRBV7-9,TGTGCCAGCAGCGTCCAGCGGGAGACGGCCTACGAGCAGTACTTC,CASSVQRETAYEQYF
TRBJ1-2,NA,TRBD1,TRBV29-1,TGCAGCGGGGGGGACAGAGCTAACTATGGCTACACCTTC,CSGGDRANYGYTF
TRBJ1-3,few,NA,TRBV10-3,TGTGCCACAGCCAATTTAGGGGGTTCTGGAAACACCATATATTTT,CATANLGGSGNTIYF
TRBJ2-7,NA,TRBD2,TRBV13,TGTGCCAGCAGCTTAGGGGCTAGCGGGCTCTACGAGCAGTACTTC,CASSLGASGLYEQYF
TRBJ2-3,once,NA,TRBV28,TGTGCCAGCAGTTTAGCTCGGACAGATACGCAGTATTTT,CASSLARTDTQYF
TRBJ2-3,NA,NA,TRBV21-1,TGTGCCAGCAGCCGACGACAGGGAAGCACAGATACGCAGTATTTT,CASSRRQGSTDTQYF
TRBJ2-2,NA,NA,TRBV4-3,TGCGCCAGCAGCCTTGACTGGAACACCGGGGAGCTGTTTTTT,CASSLDWNTGELFF
TRBJ1-1,NA,NA,TRBV9,TGTGCCAGCAGCGTCCAGAAAAACACTGAAGCTTTCTTT,CASSVQKNTEAFF
TRBJ1-2,NA,TRBD1,TRBV18,TGTGCCAGCTCACCAACAGGGGTGAGCCTTAACTATGGCTACACCTTC,CASSPTGVSLNYGYTF
TRBJ2-1,NA,NA,TRBV7-2,TGTGCCAGCAGCTTATATGCCGCGAGCTCCTACAATGAGCAGTTCTTC,CASSLYAASSYNEQFF
TRBJ2-7,NA,NA,TRBV11-1,TGTGCCAGCAGCCCAGGACAGAACTACGAGCAGTACTTC,CASSPGQNYEQYF
TRBJ1-6,NA,NA,TRBV3-1/TRBV3-2,TGTGCCAGCAGCCGAGCAGGCGCAGGGTCACCCCTCCACTTT,CASSRAGAGSPLHF
TRBJ2-3,NA,NA,TRBV30,TGTGCCTGGATGGCAGGGGGGCACGCCGATACGCAGTATTTT,CAWMAGGHADTQYF
TRBJ1-2,NA,TRBD1,TRBV5-4,TGTGCCAGCAGAGTGACAGGGGATCAGGGCTACACCTTC,CASRVTGDQGYTF
TRBJ1-6,NA,TRBD1,TRBV7-9,TGTGCCAGCAGCCCGGGGGGGACAGGGGATTCACCCCTCCACTTT,CASSPGGTGDSPLHF
TRBJ2-1,NA,NA,TRBV9,TGTGCCAGCAGCGTCACCTGGGGGGATCTATACAATGAGCAGTTCTTC,CASSVTWGDLYNEQFF
TRBJ1-4,NA,NA,TRBV28,TGTGCCAGCCTGCAGGCGGGTAATGAAAAACTGTTTTTT,CASLQAGNEKLFF
TRBJ2-3,NA,NA,TRBV20-1,TGCAGTGCTCGGGATGTCTGGCAGTATTTT,CSARDVWQYF
TRBJ1-5,NA,NA,TRBV21-1,TGTGCCAGCAGTTCAGGGGGCGCGGGCAATCAGCCCCAGCATTTT,CASSSGGAGNQPQHF
TRBJ1-1,few,NA,TRBV11-2,TGTGCCAGCAGCAGGGGATACACTGAAGCTTTCTTT,CASSRGYTEAFF
TRBJ1-1,NA,NA,TRBV4-3,TGCGCCAGCAGCCAAGATCTAACCGCCTACACTGAAGCTTTCTTT,CASSQDLTAYTEAFF
TRBJ1-2,few,NA,TRBV3-1/TRBV3-2,TGTGCCAGCAGCCAAGATGGGGGGAAACCTGGCTACACCTTC,CASSQDGGKPGYTF
TRBJ2-7,NA,NA,TRBV6-6,TGTGCCAGCAGTTACTCACCCAGGGAAGGCGAGCAGTACTTC,CASSYSPREGEQYF
TRBJ1-1,NA,NA,TRBV6-5,TGTGCCACCCAACGGGGGAGGGTCGGCACTGAAGCTTTCTTT,CATQRGRVGTEAFF
TRBJ1-1,NA,NA,TRBV11-1,TGTGCCAGCAGCCCCGGGGAGGGAATGAAGGCTTTCTTT,CASSPGEGMKAFF
TRBJ2-1,once,NA,TRBV10-2,TGCGCCAGCAGAAGCGACCGCCACAATGAGCAGTTCTTC,CASRSDRHNEQFF
TRBJ1-6,once,NA,TRBV7-2,TGTGCCAGCAACGAGCGGTTGGGCGAAGGCTCACCCCTCCACTTT,CASNERLGEGSPLHF
TRBJ1-1,few,TRBD1,TRBV5-1,TGCGCCAGCCGACAGGGGGCCAGCTCGGAAGCTTTCTTT,CASRQGASSEAFF
TRBJ2-2,NA,NA,TRBV5-4,TGTGCCAGCAGTTCGGGAGACACCGGGGAGCTGTTTTTT,CASSSGDTGELFF
TRBJ1-1,NA,NA,TRBV9,TGTGCCAGCAGCGTAGCCGCCAGTCCAAACACTGAAGCTTTCTTT,CASSVAASPNTEAFF
TRBJ1-3,NA,TRBD1,TRBV9,TGTGCCAGCAGCCCCGGGACAGTCCCTGGAAACACCATATATTTT,CASSPGTVPGNTIYF
TRBJ2-5,NA,TRBD1,TRBV5-4,TGTGCCAGCAGCTTGGCAGGGGGCGGGGAGACCCAGTACTTC,CASSLAGGGETQYF
TRBJ2-1,NA,TRBD2,TRBV10-2,TGCGCCACGGGACTACTAGCGCTGTACAATGAGCAGTTCTTC,CATGLLALYNEQFF
TRBJ2-3,NA,TRBD2,TRBV6-2/TRBV6-3,TGTGCCAGCAGTTACTCGAGCGGGGCCGGGACAGATACGCAGTATTTT,CASSYSSGAGTDTQYF
TRBJ1-1,few,TRBD1,TRBV18,TGTGCCAGCTCACCACAGGGGGCTCGGGACACTGAAGCTTTCTTT,CASSPQGARDTEAFF
TRBJ1-2,NA,NA,TRBV3-1/TRBV3-2,TGTGCCAGCAGCCAAGTGGAGAGTTCTGGCTACACCTTC,CASSQVESSGYTF
TRBJ2-7,NA,NA,TRBV29-1,TGCAGCGCCAGGGACACAAAATCCTACGAGCAGTACTTC,CSARDTKSYEQYF
TRBJ2-1,NA,NA,TRBV2,TGTGCCAGCAGTGAAAAGGAGTACAATGAGCAGTTCTTC,CASSEKEYNEQFF
TRBJ1-1,once,NA,TRBV30,TGTGCCTGGGTCTCAATGCGGGGGGCTACGGAAGCTTTCTTT,CAWVSMRGATEAFF
TRBJ2-5,NA,TRBD2,TRBV2,TGTGCCAGCAGTGACCAGACTAGCGGGGGCCCCCTATTCCAAGAGACCCAGTACTTC,CASSDQTSGGPLFQETQYF
TRBJ1-2,NA,NA,TRBV21-1,TGTGCCAGCAGCAAAAACGGGACAGTGGGATATGGCTACACCTTC,CASSKNGTVGYGYTF
TRBJ1-2,NA,NA,TRBV4-2,TGTGCCAGCAGCATCGTGTCCGGGGGTGATGGCTACACCTTC,CASSIVSGGDGYTF
TRBJ2-5,NA,NA,TRBV9,TGTGCCAGCAGCGTGGAGGGCTTCGAGACCCAGTACTTC,CASSVEGFETQYF
TRBJ2-7,NA,TRBD1,TRBV6-5,TGTGCCAGCCGCGCCGGGACAGGGGCCTACGAGCAGTACTTC,CASRAGTGAYEQYF
TRBJ2-1,NA,NA,TRBV9,TGTGCCAGCAGCGCCGGGGGAGCAGCGAACAAGCAGTTCTTC,CASSAGGAANKQFF
TRBJ1-1,NA,TRBD1,TRBV15,TGTGCCACCACGGGACAGCTGAACACTGAAGCTTTCTTT,CATTGQLNTEAFF